This TCR beta chain came from a study of blood T cell repertoires in COVID-19 (dated by TCRdb to the early 2020s). For the wider study: The collaborator samples originated in the United States, Italy and Spain and spanned the acute and convalescent phases of COVID-19. The material from the prospective study consisted of cDNA or gDNA derived from T cells, B-cell-depleted T cells, or PBMCs. Deeply sampled blood TCRbeta repertoires from subjects exposed to, actively infected with, or recovered from COVID-19 were included in the dataset. The repertoires were made available in a free public database intended to serve as a resource for research on the immune response to SARS-CoV-2. Samples were obtained from the ongoing ImmuneRACE study (first 160 participants) and from about 1,300 subjects provided by 6 global collaborators. Sample metadata almost always included a de-identified subject ID, COVID-19 status, age in years and sex. Where available, HLA class I and class II types were obtained from metadata supplied by the sample provider rather than from assay-based typing. Findings and caveats that apply to the study as a whole: How much clinical and demographic metadata was included differed by source and by participant, and the metadata was provided uncurated.

A word on this clone: What this receptor recognizes is not known. Base qualities are not at hand, and no much larger clone is one base apart.

From the cysteine up to the phenylalanine, the CDR3 has a length of 15 residues. Only the CDR3 DNA is retained, 45 bases long and in frame from the first base. From V the trimming removes 5 bases and from J it removes 5 bases, while the gene matches leave 8 bases of the junction unaccounted for. The germline V gene supplies CDR1 MDHEN and CDR2 SYDVKM. TCRbeta CDR3 regions were amplified from genomic DNA using the immunoSEQ Assay, a bias-controlled multiplex PCR. From the authors' description of their analysis: Nucleated cell counts per sample were estimated from amplification of reference gene primers within the assay. To quantify the absolute abundance of each unique TCRbeta CDR3 rearrangement, sequence reads were collapsed and filtered. For each sample, productive Simpson clonality was calculated as the square root of Simpson's diversity index across productive rearrangements. Entries here come from immuneACCESS through TCRdb and include only in-frame sequences with V and J called. Some clones fail to appear in such tables; in the studies checked, an unresolved V gene covers under half of the shortfall, and the cause of the remainder is unknown. Clone size and the V and J calls come from that table; the DNA yielded D and trimming. The sample yields 200,000 to 250,000 clones; around 84% were counted once. The ten most abundant clones make up 6.5% to 8.5% of the sample.

In the prospective study, participants were 18 to 89 years old, resided in about two dozen geographic areas of the United States, and were enrolled through a virtual design. To assign participants to cohorts, the prospective study relied on clinical history that participants themselves reported in a screening survey and a study questionnaire. Mobile phlebotomists in the prospective study collected whole blood, serum and a nasopharyngeal or oropharyngeal swab from every participant. Participants in the prospective study had the option to provide additional blood draws and questionnaires over an approximately two-month period. Before DNA extraction, prospective study blood samples were shipped either frozen or at room temperature.

The sequence derives from a woman in her thirties or forties with acute COVID-19. The sequencing sample was made of PBMCs or T cells enriched from blood (not recorded which). The chain uses TRBV28 and TRBJ1-4, and TRBD1 aligns with 7 junction nucleotides. The CDR3 sequence is CASSHSRQGNEKLFF. The bases are TGTGCCAGCAGTCACTCCAGACAGGGAAATGAAAAACTGTTTTTT.